Each of the 29 T cell receptor beta chains below was sequenced from the same sample in a study of blood T cell repertoires in COVID-19. Sequenced by immunoSEQ multiplex PCR; TCRdb stores in-frame clones only, minus some. Among roughly 200,000 clones listed, roughly four fifths were seen once. Sequencing was carried out using peripheral blood. The receptors come from a man aged 45 to 65 who had recovered from COVID-19.

V is TRBV19 and J is TRBJ2-2, with TRBD2 matching over 10 bases. The J segment lost 6 bases and the V segment lost 3 bases, leaving 4 bases of the junction unmatched. The CDR3 sequence is 15 residues long. CDR1 is LNHDA and CDR2 is SQIVND in the germline V gene (reference sequence). CDR3 loop: CASSIRSGRAGELFF. The DNA of the CDR3 is TGTGCCAGTAGTATTAGGAGCGGGAGGGCCGGGGAGCTGTTTTTT.

The chain couples TRBV21-1 to TRBJ1-5; the table calls TRBD1, which could not be checked here. TRBV21-1 constitutes a pseudogene. This CDR3 contains 19 residues. This chain's CDR3 is CASSKVGLQDRYSNQPQHF. DNA of the CDR3: TGTGCCAGCAGCAAAGTCGGGCTCCAAGACAGGTATAGCAATCAGCCCCAGCATTTT.

The chain employs TRBV25-1 and TRBJ2-2; no definite D call. Trimming shortened V by 1 base and J by 1 base, and 7 bases separated the two germline ends. CDR3 size: 15 residues. CDR1 MGHDK and CDR2 SYGVNS come from the germline V gene. CDR3 in DNA: TGTGCCAGCAGTGAATTTTCACAGAACACCGGGGAGCTGTTTTTT. Translation: CASSEFSQNTGELFF.

This clone appeared a few times. The chain uses TRBV3-1 (or the pseudogene TRBV3-2) and TRBJ2-7; D perhaps matches TRBD1 (5 bases). CDR1 is LGHDT, CDR2 YNNKEL, per germline (reference sequence). Trimming shortened V by 6 bases and J by 3 bases, and 15 bases separated the two germline ends. The length of the CDR3 is 14 residues. The CDR3 nucleotides read TGTGCCAGCAGAGCTCAGAGCAGGGACTACGAGCAGTACTTC. Translating gives CASRAQSRDYEQYF.

The chain links TRBV5-4 to TRBJ2-1; TRBD2 matches 10 bases. J gave up 0 bases and V 4 bases, and 7 bases lay outside the gene matches. CDR3 length equals 17 residues. Germline CDR1 reads SGHNT; CDR2 reads YYREEE (reference sequence). This CDR3 is CASSPRLAGYSYNEQFF. The CDR3, as DNA: TGTGCCAGCAGCCCCCGACTAGCGGGCTACTCCTACAATGAGCAGTTCTTC.

This chain links TRBV9 with TRBJ2-1; 7 positions match TRBD2. The junction had 1 base not matched to a gene; V was cut back by 1 base and J by 3 bases. CDR1 SGDLS and CDR2 YYNGEE come from the germline V gene. CDR3 length: 14 residues. The CDR3 bases are TGTGCCAGCAGCGTACTAGCGGACTACAATGAGCAGTTCTTC. Protein product: CASSVLADYNEQFF.

This clone has more than one count but fewer than ten. This CDR3 is CATSREVYSSYEQYF. In DNA form, the CDR3 reads TGTGCCACCAGCAGAGAAGTGTATAGCTCCTACGAGCAGTACTTC. V gene TRBV15 combines with J gene TRBJ2-7; D is uncertain. The germline V and J ends were trimmed by 0 bases and 0 bases, with 9 bases remaining between them. CDR1 is LNHNV and CDR2 is YYDKDF in the germline V gene (reference sequence). This CDR3 region has 15 residues.

The chain recombines TRBV4-1 with TRBJ1-1; the D gene is possibly TRBD1 (6 bases). Trimming took 0 bases from V and 5 from J, leaving 13 bases between them. Germline V gene sequence: CDR1 MGHRA, CDR2 YSYEKL. The CDR3 loop spans 15 amino acids. In DNA form, the CDR3 reads TGCGCCAGCAGCCAAGATCGGGGGGCGCGAACTGAAGCTTTCTTT. Translating gives CASSQDRGARTEAFF.

V is TRBV18 and J is TRBJ2-7; D is perhaps TRBD1 (6 bases). Per germline, CDR1 KGHSH and CDR2 LQKENI. The CDR3 is made up of 14 amino acids. Trimming pared 4 bases from V and 5 bases from J, leaving 15 bases between. CDR3: CASSRQEGFHEQYF. CDR3 nucleotides: TGTGCCAGCTCACGACAGGAAGGGTTCCACGAGCAGTACTTC. Full variable domain (remainder filled in from reference TRBV18 and TRBJ2-7): NAGVMQNPRHLVRRRGQEARLRCSPMKGHSHVYWYRQLPEEGLKFMVYLQKENIIDESGMPKERFSAEFPKEGPSILRIQQVVRGDSAAYFCASSRQEGFHEQYFGPGTRLTVT.

This clone has just a few counts. The chain recombines TRBV3-1 (or the pseudogene TRBV3-2) with TRBJ1-3; 9 nucleotides match TRBD1. The CDR3 extends over 16 amino acids. CDR1 LGHDT and CDR2 YNNKEL come from the germline V gene (reference sequence). J was trimmed by 5 bases and V by 3 bases; bases with no gene match: 8. The CDR3 sequence: CASSQGQGASRNTIYF. DNA for the CDR3: TGTGCCAGCAGCCAGGGACAGGGAGCTTCGCGAAACACCATATATTTT.

V usage is TRBV9 and J usage is TRBJ2-2; D is ambiguous. V lost 4 bases and J 7 bases, leaving 8 bases between the germline ends. The germline CDR1 and CDR2 sequences are SGDLS and YYNGEE. This CDR3 region has 12 residues. CDR3 amino acids: CASSPRGGELFF. CDR3 sequence (DNA): TGTGCCAGCAGCCCAAGAGGCGGGGAGCTGTTTTTT.

The rearrangement links TRBV5-5 to TRBJ2-1; D gene ambiguous. Trimming removed 2 bases from V and 5 bases from J, with 11 bases in between. The CDR3 is made up of 14 amino acids. CDR1 is SGHKS, CDR2 YYEKEE, per germline (reference sequence). The CDR3 region is CASSFGADNNEQFF. For the CDR3, the DNA is TGTGCCAGCAGCTTTGGAGCAGATAACAATGAGCAGTTCTTC. The full variable domain, with the rest looked up from reference TRBV5-5 and TRBJ2-1, is DAGVTQSPTHLIKTRGQQVTLRCSPISGHKSVSWYQQVLGQGPQFIFQYYEKEERGRGNFPDRFSARQFPNYSSELNVNALLLGDSALYLCASSFGADNNEQFFGPGTRLTVL.

The table lists this clone with many counts. The chain recombines TRBV5-4 with TRBJ2-2; 13 nucleotides line up with TRBD2. The CDR3 totals 16 residues. Germline V gene data show CDR1 as SGHNT and CDR2 as YYREEE (reference sequence). With V trimmed by 4 bases and J by 7 bases, 7 bases remained unmatched. CDR3 residues: CASSPGLAGVIGELFF. The CDR3 DNA is TGTGCCAGCAGCCCCGGACTAGCGGGAGTGATCGGGGAGCTGTTTTTT.

The V gene is TRBV11-3, the J gene TRBJ2-2; the match to TRBD2 covers 11 bases. CDR1 is SGHNT, CDR2 YENEEA, per germline. The V segment lost 5 bases and the J segment 1 base; nucleotides outside the gene matches: 12. This CDR3 has 19 amino acids. The CDR3 here is CASSPGVAGGYGNTGELFF. The CDR3 DNA sequence: TGTGCCAGCAGCCCCGGAGTAGCGGGAGGGTACGGGAACACCGGGGAGCTGTTTTTT. Full variable domain (outside the CDR3, taken from reference TRBV11-3 and TRBJ2-2): EAGVVQSPRYKIIEKKQPVAFWCNPISGHNTLYWYLQNLGQGPELLIRYENEEAVDDSQLPKDRFSAERLKGVDSTLKIQPAELGDSAVYLCASSPGVAGGYGNTGELFFGEGSRLTVL.

This chain joins TRBV7-8 and TRBJ2-1; TRBD2 matches at 7 bases. V lost 5 bases, J lost 10 bases, and 8 bases stayed unmatched. Germline CDR1 SGHVS, CDR2 FQNEAQ. There are 13 residues in the CDR3. CDR3 loop: CASSPPWGGEQFF. The CDR3 bases are TGTGCCAGCAGCCCCCCTTGGGGAGGGGAGCAGTTCTTC.

The rearrangement joins TRBV11-2 to TRBJ2-1; maybe TRBD2 (5 bases). Germline V CDR1 and CDR2: SGHAT, FQNNGV. The CDR3 runs 17 residues. V shed 0 bases and J shed 4 bases, with 16 bases lying between them. Here the CDR3 DNA reads TGTGCCAGCAGCTTAGATCCGTATGGTAGCGCATACAATGAGCAGTTCTTC. This codes for CASSLDPYGSAYNEQFF.

The CDR3 region is CASSQDTYYYNEQFF. As DNA, the CDR3 is TGTGCCAGCAGCCAAGATACTTACTATTACAATGAGCAGTTCTTC. The chain carries TRBV3-1 (or the pseudogene TRBV3-2) and TRBJ2-1; D not resolved. The germline V gene has CDR1 LGHDT and CDR2 YNNKEL (reference sequence). This CDR3 has 15 residues. Trimming removed 0 bases from V and 4 bases from J, with 10 bases in between.

This chain connects TRBV11-2 to TRBJ2-7; D may be TRBD2 (6 bases). Germline V gene sequence: CDR1 SGHAT, CDR2 FQNNGV. V was trimmed by 1 base and J by 3 bases, leaving 7 bases between them. This CDR3 is built from 13 residues. The CDR3 DNA reads as TGTGCCAGCAGCTTAGGGGGAGGCTACGAGCAGTACTTC. Its protein is CASSLGGGYEQYF.

DNA of the CDR3: TGTGCCAGCAGTCCGTCGATCGGACAGGGTGGTTCCGGGGAGCTGTTTTTT. Amino acids: CASSPSIGQGGSGELFF. V usage is TRBV28 and J usage is TRBJ2-2; TRBD1 matches 8 bases. The germline V gene encodes CDR1 MDHEN and CDR2 SYDVKM. The CDR3 consists of 17 residues. With V trimmed by 5 bases and J by 6 bases, 14 bases remained unmatched. Variable domain in full (rest from reference TRBV28 and TRBJ2-2): DVKVTQSSRYLVKRTGEKVFLECVQDMDHENMFWYRQDPGLGLRLIYFSYDVKMKEKGDIPEGYSVSREKKERFSLILESASTNQTSMYLCASSPSIGQGGSGELFFGEGSRLTVL.

The CDR3 DNA sequence: TGTGCCAGCAGTTCGGGACAGCGACACTATAATTCACCCCTCCACTTT. Its protein is CASSSGQRHYNSPLHF. The genes are TRBV28 and TRBJ1-6; 7 bases map to TRBD1. In germline, CDR1 is MDHEN, CDR2 SYDVKM. The CDR3 length is 16 residues. With V trimmed by 4 bases and J by 3 bases, 6 bases remained unmatched. Full variable domain (outside the CDR3, taken from reference TRBV28 and TRBJ1-6): DVKVTQSSRYLVKRTGEKVFLECVQDMDHENMFWYRQDPGLGLRLIYFSYDVKMKEKGDIPEGYSVSREKKERFSLILESASTNQTSMYLCASSSGQRHYNSPLHFGNGTRLTVT.

The V call is TRBV5-5, the J call TRBJ1-4; TRBD1 matches at 12 bases. This CDR3 comprises 16 residues. The germline V gene has CDR1 SGHKS and CDR2 YYEKEE (reference sequence). With V trimmed by 0 bases and J by 8 bases, 5 bases remained unmatched. The chain's CDR3 is CASSLDGDRGQEKLFF. In DNA, the CDR3 is TGTGCCAGCAGCTTGGATGGGGACAGGGGGCAAGAAAAACTGTTTTTT. The whole variable domain, remainder taken from reference TRBV5-5 and TRBJ1-4, is DAGVTQSPTHLIKTRGQQVTLRCSPISGHKSVSWYQQVLGQGPQFIFQYYEKEERGRGNFPDRFSARQFPNYSSELNVNALLLGDSALYLCASSLDGDRGQEKLFFGSGTQLSVL.

The chain is built from TRBV19 and TRBJ2-1; 12 bases match TRBD2. The CDR3 is made up of 16 amino acids. Germline assignment: CDR1 LNHDA and CDR2 SQIVND (reference sequence). Trimming removed 1 base from V and 9 bases from J; junction bases left unmatched: 7. This CDR3 reads CASSIVRTSGNGEQFF. The CDR3 DNA sequence: TGTGCCAGTAGTATAGTTCGGACTAGCGGGAACGGTGAGCAGTTCTTC.

This clone appeared a few times. The rearrangement joins TRBV3-1 (or the pseudogene TRBV3-2) to TRBJ2-5; 9 bases are shared with TRBD1. Germline CDR1 is LGHDT and CDR2 is YNNKEL (reference sequence). The V gene end was trimmed by 5 bases and the J gene end by 2 bases; junction bases not matched to a gene: 6. The length of the CDR3 is 15 residues. The CDR3 protein is CASSTGQGIQETQYF. The CDR3 region has the DNA TGTGCCAGCAGCACCGGACAGGGGATTCAAGAGACCCAGTACTTC.

The rearrangement links TRBV18 to TRBJ2-1; 9 nucleotides match TRBD2. The CDR3 contains 16 residues. J lost 4 bases, V lost 5 bases, and 9 bases had no gene match. Germline assignment: CDR1 KGHSH and CDR2 LQKENI. The CDR3 spells CASSGASGTGYNEQFF. For the CDR3, the DNA is TGTGCCAGCTCAGGGGCTAGCGGGACGGGGTACAATGAGCAGTTCTTC. Variable domain in full (rest from reference TRBV18 and TRBJ2-1): NAGVMQNPRHLVRRRGQEARLRCSPMKGHSHVYWYRQLPEEGLKFMVYLQKENIIDESGMPKERFSAEFPKEGPSILRIQQVVRGDSAAYFCASSGASGTGYNEQFFGPGTRLTVL.

V and J are TRBV27 and TRBJ1-5; D may be TRBD1 (5 bases). Trimming removed 5 bases at V and 5 bases at J, with 16 bases between. The CDR3 runs 15 residues. Germline loops: CDR1 MNHEY, CDR2 SMNVEV (reference sequence). Here the CDR3 DNA reads TGTGCCAGCAGTGCTACGACAGCTCAATATCAGCCCCAGCATTTT. This codes for CASSATTAQYQPQHF.

The gene calls are TRBV19 and TRBJ1-5; 9 bases agree with TRBD1. The V and J ends lost 3 bases and 5 bases, in that order; junction bases with no gene match: 8. Germline V gene lookup returns CDR1 LNHDA and CDR2 SQIVND (reference sequence). The CDR3 sequence is 16 residues long. The CDR3 protein is CASSISRDRADQPQHF. The CDR3 region has the DNA TGTGCCAGTAGTATCTCTCGGGACAGGGCTGATCAGCCCCAGCATTTT.

V is TRBV18 and J is TRBJ2-1; possibly TRBD1 for D (6 bases). Per the germline V gene, CDR1 is KGHSH and CDR2 is LQKENI. The CDR3 loop spans 15 amino acids. With 0 bases removed from V and 9 bases from J, the gap between germline ends came to 15 bases. The CDR3 sequence: CASSPPIGDMVEQFF. The CDR3 nucleotides read TGTGCCAGCTCACCACCGATAGGGGACATGGTTGAGCAGTTCTTC.

This clone is a singleton in its sample. The J gene is TRBJ2-3, the V gene TRBV7-9; 7 nucleotides agree with TRBD2. CDR1 and CDR2 (germline): SEHNR, FQNEAQ (reference sequence). The CDR3 is made up of 14 amino acids. V lost 1 base and J lost 6; bases outside the gene matches: 4. Written as DNA, the CDR3 is TGTGCCAGCAGCTTAGTGGGAGGGGACGATACGCAGTATTTT. Translating it yields CASSLVGGDDTQYF.

The V and J genes are TRBV7-9 and TRBJ1-1; TRBD1 matches at 9 bases. CDR3 length: 14 amino acids. Unmatched junction bases numbered 6, after V lost 5 bases and J lost 5 bases. Germline V CDR1 and CDR2: SEHNR, FQNEAQ (reference sequence). The CDR3 bases are TGTGCCAGCAGCGGGGGACAGGGTAGGACTGAAGCTTTCTTT. This gives the protein CASSGGQGRTEAFF.